Each of the 22 T cell receptor beta chains below was sequenced from the same sample in a study of blood T cell repertoires in COVID-19. The repertoire was sequenced with immunoSEQ multiplex PCR; TCRdb's copy has only in-frame clones and lacks some. The sample contains about 190,000 clones, 70% to 85% of which appear only once. The sequenced sample was peripheral blood. These receptors all come from a woman aged 50 to 65 with acute or convalescent COVID-19.

CDR3 protein: CASSDYSGQKSGYTF. The CDR3 DNA follows: TGCGCCAGCAGCGATTACTCGGGACAGAAGAGTGGCTACACCTTC. The V gene is TRBV5-1, the J gene TRBJ1-2, with TRBD1 matching 7 bases. CDR1 and CDR2 (germline): SGHRS, YFSETQ. CDR3 size: 15 residues. Germline trimming cut 4 bases from V and 7 bases from J; bases unmatched to any gene: 13.

This clone occurred a few times. At one of its ends the junction is not consistent with the germline gene, which may arise from a read error. The chain uses TRBV24-1 and TRBJ2-7; 10 bases align to TRBD1. Germline assignment: CDR1 KGHDR and CDR2 SFDVKD. This CDR3 region has 14 residues. This CDR3 is CATSGTGGSSEQYF. The CDR3 DNA reads as TGTGCCACCAGTGGGACAGGGGGGTCCTCCGAGCAGTACTTC.

The rearrangement links TRBV5-5 to TRBJ1-2; 10 nucleotides agree with TRBD1. The V gene's germline CDR1 is SGHKS and CDR2 YYEKEE (reference sequence). The CDR3 loop spans 16 amino acids. Trimming cost V 4 bases and J 6 bases; bases outside gene matches: 12. The CDR3 region has the DNA TGTGCCAGCAGCGCTCTACTAGGGACAGGGGAAGATGGCTACACCTTC. Residues: CASSALLGTGEDGYTF.

V and J are TRBV10-2 and TRBJ1-6; 7 nucleotides align to TRBD1. The length of the CDR3 is 17 residues. From germline, CDR1 is WSHSY and CDR2 SAAADI. J lost 10 bases, V lost 3 bases, and 15 bases had no gene match. Here the CDR3 reads CASSDFGGQPGKSPLHF. Here the CDR3 DNA reads TGCGCCAGCAGTGACTTCGGGGGACAGCCGGGGAAGTCACCCCTCCACTTT.

V gene TRBV30 combines with J gene TRBJ2-6; the match to TRBD2 covers 7 bases. Germline V lookup: CDR1 GTSNPN, CDR2 SVGIG (reference sequence). This CDR3 comprises 17 residues. J lost 1 base, V lost 4 bases, and 10 bases had no gene match. The CDR3 sequence is CAWTKGRGWSGANVLTF. DNA for the CDR3: TGTGCCTGGACCAAAGGGAGGGGTTGGTCTGGGGCCAACGTCCTGACTTTC. The variable domain in full, completed from reference TRBV30 and TRBJ2-6, reads SQTIHQWPATLVQPVGSPLSLECTVEGTSNPNLYWYRQAAGRGLQLLFYSVGIGQISSEVPQNLSASRPQDRQFILSSKKLLLSDSGFYLCAWTKGRGWSGANVLTFGAGSRLTVL.

The chain links TRBV15 to TRBJ1-2; TRBD1 is a possible D gene (6 bases). This CDR3 comprises 15 residues. Between the trimmed V and J ends, which lost 0 bases and 8 bases, there was a span of 16 bases. Germline V CDR1 and CDR2: LNHNV, YYDKDF (reference sequence). CDR3 nucleotides: TGTGCCACCAGCAGAGATTTCGGGACACAGGTGGGCTACACCTTC. Its translation: CATSRDFGTQVGYTF.

The J gene is TRBJ1-5, the V gene TRBV28; 9 bases map to TRBD1. The V gene end was trimmed by 4 bases and the J gene end by 6 bases; junction bases not matched to a gene: 7. This CDR3 comprises 15 residues. Germline loops: CDR1 MDHEN, CDR2 SYDVKM. Here the CDR3 DNA reads TGTGCCAGCAGTTGGGGACAGGGATTTCGTCAGCCCCAGCATTTT. Its protein is CASSWGQGFRQPQHF.

This clone appeared a single time. This chain joins TRBV5-6 and TRBJ2-2; TRBD2 is a possible D gene (6 bases). The V gene lost 4 bases and the J gene lost 4 bases, with 17 bases spanning the gap. The V gene's germline CDR1 is SGHDT and CDR2 YYEEEE. This CDR3 region has 16 residues. Written as DNA, the CDR3 is TGTGCCAGCAGCCCCGGGGGTCCGGGGCTCACCGGGGAGCTGTTTTTT. This translates into CASSPGGPGLTGELFF.

This chain links TRBV18 with TRBJ1-2, with 9 bases that match TRBD1. This CDR3 contains 15 residues. Germline lookup yields CDR1 KGHSH and CDR2 LQKENI. V shed 4 bases, J shed 2 bases, and the junction held 5 bases outside the gene matches. The CDR3: CASSQDRGGNYGYTF. CDR3 DNA: TGTGCCAGCTCACAGGACAGGGGAGGGAACTATGGCTACACCTTC.

This clone was detected a few times. CDR3 sequence: CASSEAYRAGNANEKLFF. CDR3 DNA: TGTGCCAGCAGTGAAGCGTACAGGGCTGGAAATGCTAATGAAAAACTGTTTTTT. This chain connects TRBV6-1 to TRBJ1-4, with D possibly TRBD1 on 6 matching bases. In germline, CDR1 is MNHNS, CDR2 SASEGT. This CDR3 contains 18 residues. V lost 0 bases to trimming and J lost 3 bases, with 17 bases between them.

The rearrangement uses TRBV27 and TRBJ1-6, with TRBD1 matching 7 bases. Germline V gives CDR1 MNHEY, CDR2 SMNVEV (reference sequence). The J segment lost 10 bases and the V segment lost 1 base, leaving 13 bases of the junction unmatched. The CDR3 is made up of 17 amino acids. CDR3 sequence reads: CASSLYPIQGLGSPLHF. For the CDR3, the DNA is TGTGCCAGCAGTTTATACCCGATACAGGGGTTAGGGTCACCCCTCCACTTT.

The rearrangement links TRBV7-9 to TRBJ2-1; 8 nucleotides agree with TRBD2. Germline V gives CDR1 SEHNR, CDR2 FQNEAQ (reference sequence). Germline trimming cut 1 base from V and 7 bases from J; bases unmatched to any gene: 9. The length of the CDR3 is 16 residues. The CDR3 coding sequence is TGTGCCAGCAGCTTAGTAGCGGGAATTAGGGTGAATGAGCAGTTCTTC. Translation gives CASSLVAGIRVNEQFF.

This chain joins TRBV19 and TRBJ2-1; 7 nucleotides match TRBD1. Germline CDR1 reads LNHDA; CDR2 reads SQIVND (reference sequence). The CDR3 has 17 residues. After removal of 5 bases from V and 5 bases from J, the junction contained 15 bases not matched to a gene. Written as DNA, the CDR3 is TGTGCCAGTAGTCCGCCTGGGAAGAGGGGGCCCCACAATGAGCAGTTCTTC. It translates to CASSPPGKRGPHNEQFF.

The CDR3 DNA is TGTGCCAGCAGCCAAGTCCCCGGACAGGGGGCTGATGAGCAGTTCTTC. It codes for CASSQVPGQGADEQFF. The rearrangement joins TRBV3-1 (or the pseudogene TRBV3-2) to TRBJ2-1; 11 bases agree with TRBD1. Germline CDR1 LGHDT, CDR2 YNNKEL (reference sequence). This CDR3 spans 16 amino acids. Trimming cost V 1 base and J 8 bases; bases outside gene matches: 7.

The chain has TRBV30 and TRBJ2-7, with D possibly being TRBD2 (6 bases). There are 13 residues in the CDR3. Per germline, CDR1 GTSNPN and CDR2 SVGIG (reference sequence). V dropped 1 base and J dropped 9 bases, with 16 bases sitting between them. CDR3 residues: CAWSGSWGVRQYF. The CDR3 DNA sequence: TGTGCCTGGAGTGGATCTTGGGGGGTTCGGCAGTACTTC.

The chain employs TRBV7-8 and TRBJ2-7; TRBD1 aligns across 7 bases. Germline V gene lookup returns CDR1 SGHVS and CDR2 FQNEAQ. V lost 5 bases to trimming and J lost 0 bases; unmatched junction nucleotides: 7. The CDR3 consists of 15 residues. The CDR3 DNA reads TGTGCCAGCAGCCCCCGGACAGGTGACTCCTACGAGCAGTACTTC. Protein: CASSPRTGDSYEQYF. Complete variable domain (other parts from reference TRBV7-8 and TRBJ2-7): GAGVSQSPRYKVAKRGQDVALRCDPISGHVSLFWYQQALGQGPEFLTYFQNEAQLDKSGLPSDRFFAERPEGSVSTLKIQRTQQEDSAVYLCASSPRTGDSYEQYFGPGTRLTVT.

V gene TRBV11-2 combines with J gene TRBJ2-3; TRBD2 aligns across 12 bases. The CDR3 is made up of 16 amino acids. Per germline, CDR1 SGHAT and CDR2 FQNNGV. Losses at the gene ends were 2 bases for V and 6 bases for J; bases not matched to a gene: 6. CDR3: CASSLSLAGGQDTQYF. Here the CDR3 DNA reads TGTGCCAGCAGCTTATCGCTAGCGGGAGGGCAGGATACGCAGTATTTT.

V and J are TRBV10-2 and TRBJ2-7; D unresolved. The V end was cut by 3 bases, the J end by 1 base, with 13 bases between. The length of the CDR3 is 15 residues. Germline V gene sequence: CDR1 WSHSY, CDR2 SAAADI. The CDR3 DNA is TGCGCCAGCAGTGACGTATGGCCGAAGTCCTACGAGCAGTACTTC. This encodes CASSDVWPKSYEQYF.

The J gene is TRBJ2-7, the V gene TRBV30, with D tentatively TRBD1 (5 bases). The CDR3 is 13 residues long. V was clipped by 5 bases and J by 2 bases, with 13 bases between them. The germline V gene encodes CDR1 GTSNPN and CDR2 SVGIG (reference sequence). CDR3 DNA sequence: TGTGCCTGGTGGCCAGGGCAACCCTACGAGCAGTACTTC. It yields the protein CAWWPGQPYEQYF.

The chain joins TRBV9 to TRBJ2-4, with D tentatively TRBD1 (7 bases). V was shortened by 4 bases and J by 3 bases, with 29 bases between the two germline ends. This CDR3 spans 20 amino acids. Germline V gene sequence: CDR1 SGDLS, CDR2 YYNGEE. CDR3 protein: CASSSTEGARGLYVKNIQYF. The CDR3 DNA reads TGTGCCAGCAGCTCGACGGAGGGGGCCAGGGGTTTGTATGTCAAAAACATTCAGTACTTC.

This chain uses TRBV24-1 with TRBJ2-1; a possible D gene is TRBD2 (6 bases). CDR1 KGHDR and CDR2 SFDVKD come from the germline V gene. The V gene lost 3 bases and the J gene lost 4 bases, with 12 bases spanning the gap. The CDR3 extends over 15 amino acids. The CDR3 here is CATSDAGRTYNEQFF. CDR3 coding DNA: TGTGCCACCAGTGATGCGGGACGGACATACAATGAGCAGTTCTTC.

The chain recombines TRBV27 with TRBJ2-1; D may be TRBD1 (5 bases). The V gene lost 3 bases and the J gene lost 4 bases, with 10 bases spanning the gap. The CDR3 covers 14 residues. The germline V gene encodes CDR1 MNHEY and CDR2 SMNVEV (reference sequence). CDR3 protein: CASSFSRQYNEQFF. The CDR3 nucleotides read TGTGCCAGCAGTTTCTCTAGACAGTACAATGAGCAGTTCTTC.